The 24 T cell receptor beta chains listed next were all sequenced from one sample in a study of T cells in Graves' hyperthyroidism and ophthalmopathy. Regions amplified from RNA transcripts were the TCR beta CDR3 regions. HTBI primers were the set used in a first-round RT-PCR of the TCR CDR3. TCRdb used MiXCR to reprocess the multiplex PCR reads, holding one entry per CDR3 protein. The sample has 250,000 to 300,000 distinct CDR3 sequences; around a fifth are singletons. Sequenced material: blood. The receptors derive from a man in his fifties or sixties with Graves' ophthalmopathy.

This clonotype came up a few times. J is TRBJ1-1 and V is TRBV6-2 or TRBV6-3; no firm D call. The CDR3 loop spans 13 amino acids. The germline CDR1 and CDR2 sequences are MNHEY and SVGEGT. V shed 7 bases and J shed 3 bases, with 12 bases lying between them. The CDR3 region is CASTSDGDTEAFF. Written as DNA, the CDR3 is TGTGCCAGCACCTCCGATGGGGACACTGAAGCTTTCTTT.

Many counts were recorded for this clonotype. V is TRBV28 and J is TRBJ2-1, with TRBD1 as a possible D gene (5 bases). Germline V gene data show CDR1 as MDHEN and CDR2 as SYDVKM. This CDR3 has 15 residues. Trimming pared 6 bases from V and 0 bases from J, leaving 12 bases between. CDR3 nucleotides: TGTGCCAGCAGCTGGGGCTCTAGCTCCTACAATGAGCAGTTCTTC. Protein product: CASSWGSSSYNEQFF.

This clonotype was seen repeatedly, ten times or more. The gene calls are TRBV11-1 and TRBJ1-1; 9 bases fit TRBD1. The junction had 4 bases not matched to a gene; V was cut back by 3 bases and J by 8 bases. Germline V gene data show CDR1 as SGHAT and CDR2 as FQDESV (reference sequence). The CDR3 is 13 amino acids. The CDR3, as DNA: TGTGCCAGCAGCTTCTCCGGGACAGGGGAAGCTTTCTTT. Translating it yields CASSFSGTGEAFF.

This clonotype was counted at least ten times. V usage is TRBV28 and J usage is TRBJ2-7; D not resolved. In germline, CDR1 is MDHEN, CDR2 SYDVKM. This CDR3 has 14 residues. V was trimmed by 3 bases and J by 0 bases, leaving 9 bases between them. The CDR3 spells CASSFRSGSYEQYF. The CDR3 DNA sequence: TGTGCCAGCAGTTTCAGGAGTGGCTCCTACGAGCAGTACTTC.

The chain is built from TRBV6-2 or TRBV6-3 and TRBJ2-1; perhaps TRBD2 as D (5 bases). The CDR3 length is 15 residues. Trimming left V 5 bases short and J 0 bases short, with 11 bases between. The V gene's germline CDR1 is MNHEY and CDR2 SVGEGT. As DNA, the CDR3 is TGTGCCAGCAGTGATACGGGGTCCTCCTACAATGAGCAGTTCTTC. This gives the protein CASSDTGSSYNEQFF.

V gene TRBV20-1 combines with J gene TRBJ1-1; 7 nucleotides match TRBD1. The germline V gene encodes CDR1 DFQATT and CDR2 SNEGSKA (reference sequence). Unmatched junction bases numbered 14, after V lost 8 bases and J lost 5 bases. This CDR3 spans 14 amino acids. The CDR3 sequence is CSFQPKGAGTEAFF. The CDR3 region has the DNA TGCAGTTTTCAGCCTAAGGGGGCTGGGACTGAAGCTTTCTTT.

This clonotype occurred many times. The chain joins TRBV10-3 to TRBJ1-1, with no clear D. V was trimmed by 3 bases and J by 1 base, leaving 12 bases between them. The CDR3 consists of 15 residues. Germline CDR1 ENHRY, CDR2 SYGVKD. CDR3 loop: CAISERGHRNTEAFF. The CDR3 DNA is TGTGCCATCAGTGAACGCGGGCACCGGAACACTGAAGCTTTCTTT.

This clonotype was counted many times. V usage is TRBV7-9 and J usage is TRBJ2-1, with D tentatively TRBD1 or TRBD2 (5 bases each). Germline-derived CDR1 and CDR2 are SEHNR and FQNEAQ (reference sequence). The CDR3 is 12 amino acids. The V and J ends lost 3 bases and 8 bases respectively, with 8 bases between them. This chain's CDR3 is CASSLGTYEQFF. The CDR3 DNA reads TGTGCCAGCAGCTTGGGGACCTATGAGCAGTTCTTC. Variable domain in full (rest from reference TRBV7-9 and TRBJ2-1): DTGVSQNPRHKITKRGQNVTFRCDPISEHNRLYWYRQTLGQGPEFLTYFQNEAQLEKSRLLSDRFSAERPKGSFSTLEIQRTEQGDSAMYLCASSLGTYEQFFGPGTRLTVL.

On this clonotype: The conserved phenylalanine or tryptophan normally closing the CDR3 is absent here, so this likely arose from a read error. The chain joins TRBV5-1 to TRBJ2-7; 9 nucleotides match TRBD1. Germline V CDR1 and CDR2: SGHRS, YFSETQ. The ends lost 4 bases at V and 0 bases at J; junction bases unmatched: 2. The CDR3 length is 14 residues. The CDR3 region has the DNA TGCGCCAGCAGCGTGACAGGGGGCTCCTACGAGCAGTACCTC. Translating gives CASSVTGGSYEQYL.

This clonotype was observed a few times. The chain carries TRBV5-6 and TRBJ1-5; no definite D call. The germline V gene has CDR1 SGHDT and CDR2 YYEEEE. The length of the CDR3 is 15 residues. Trimming pared 0 bases from V and 2 bases from J, leaving 9 bases between. The CDR3 loop is CASSLAGSGNQPQHF. The CDR3 bases are TGTGCCAGCAGCTTGGCCGGGTCTGGCAATCAGCCCCAGCATTTT.

This clonotype was detected ten times or more. This chain joins TRBV13 and TRBJ2-1; weak D call: TRBD2 (6 bases). The V end lost 5 bases, the J end lost 3 bases, and 11 bases lay between the germline ends. CDR3 size: 14 residues. Germline-derived CDR1 and CDR2 are PRHDT and FYEKMQ (reference sequence). Here the CDR3 DNA reads TGTGCCAGCAGCCTCCGGGACTTCTACAATGAGCAGTTCTTC. Translation gives CASSLRDFYNEQFF.

This clonotype came up many times. The chain is built from TRBV20-1 and TRBJ1-2; D uncertain. V shed 0 bases and J shed 3 bases, with 8 bases lying between them. This CDR3 is built from 13 residues. Germline V CDR1 and CDR2: DFQATT, SNEGSKA (reference sequence). CDR3 loop: CSARDVRDYGYTF. The CDR3, as DNA: TGCAGTGCTAGAGATGTGAGAGACTATGGCTACACCTTC.

The J gene is TRBJ2-7, the V gene TRBV30, with D perhaps matching TRBD1 or TRBD2 (5 bases each). Germline CDR1 GTSNPN, CDR2 SVGIG (reference sequence). Trimming removed 0 bases from V and 5 bases from J, with 8 bases in between. The CDR3 totals 12 residues. This chain's CDR3 is CAWSVSGHEQYF. The CDR3 DNA reads as TGTGCCTGGAGTGTATCGGGGCACGAGCAGTACTTC.

Concerning this clonotype: The conserved closing phenylalanine or tryptophan is absent in this CDR3, likely reflecting a read error. The chain combines TRBV13 with TRBJ2-7; D remains ambiguous. V was clipped by 4 bases and J by 3 bases, with 7 bases between them. Germline V gene lookup returns CDR1 PRHDT and CDR2 FYEKMQ (reference sequence). The CDR3 sequence is 12 residues long. The CDR3 DNA sequence: TGTGCCAGCAGCTCGGAGAACTACGAGCAGTACCTC. Translation gives CASSSENYEQYL.

This clonotype occurred many times. J is TRBJ1-2 and V is TRBV28, with D maybe TRBD1 (5 bases). V was shortened by 7 bases and J by 4 bases, with 13 bases between the two germline ends. Germline CDR1 MDHEN, CDR2 SYDVKM. This CDR3 spans 13 amino acids. The DNA of the CDR3 is TGTGCCAGCAATATCAGGGAGCTCTATGGCTACACCTTC. As protein: CASNIRELYGYTF.

This chain joins TRBV2 and TRBJ2-2; possibly TRBD2 for D (5 bases). CDR1 is SNHLY and CDR2 is FYNNEI in the germline V gene. The CDR3 sequence is 15 residues long. V was shortened by 10 bases and J by 0 bases, with 15 bases between the two germline ends. CDR3 sequence: CATMLAAANTGELFF. In nucleotides, the CDR3 is TGTGCCACCATGCTAGCAGCTGCGAACACCGGGGAGCTGTTTTTT.

This clonotype was seen at least ten times. This chain joins TRBV18 and TRBJ1-2; D not resolved. CDR1 KGHSH and CDR2 LQKENI come from the germline V gene. V shed 5 bases and J shed 5 bases, with 18 bases lying between them. This CDR3 spans 15 amino acids. The CDR3: CASSSKNAAGYGYTF. CDR3 nucleotide sequence: TGTGCCAGCTCATCGAAAAACGCGGCGGGTTATGGCTACACCTTC.

This clonotype was observed a few times. J is TRBJ2-1 and V is TRBV6-5; 12 nucleotides match TRBD2. In germline, CDR1 is MNHEY, CDR2 SVGAGI. The CDR3 spans 18 residues. The ends lost 2 bases at V and 9 bases at J; junction bases unmatched: 14. CDR3 in amino acids: CASSYGSQVGLAGVEQFF. CDR3 sequence (DNA): TGTGCCAGCAGTTACGGTTCCCAAGTGGGACTAGCGGGTGTTGAGCAGTTCTTC.

This clonotype was counted ten times or more. In DNA form, the CDR3 reads TGTGCCAGCAGCCAAGGAGCCAACACTGAAGCTTTCTTT. As protein: CASSQGANTEAFF. The chain is built from TRBV3-1 and TRBJ1-1; no clear D gene. Germline V gene data show CDR1 as LGHDT and CDR2 as YNNKEL (reference sequence). V lost 1 base and J 2 bases, leaving 5 bases between the germline ends. CDR3 size: 13 residues.

This clonotype was picked up many times. This chain joins TRBV7-3 and TRBJ2-3; D gene unclear. The CDR3 consists of 17 residues. The V end lost 5 bases, the J end lost 0 bases, and 18 bases lay between the germline ends. Per germline, CDR1 SGHTA and CDR2 FQGTGA. The CDR3 DNA follows: TGTGCCAGCAGCCCCGGGTTTACAACCTACAGCACAGATACGCAGTATTTT. This codes for CASSPGFTTYSTDTQYF. The whole variable domain, filled in from reference TRBV7-3 and TRBJ2-3, reads GAGVSQTPSNKVTEKGKYVELRCDPISGHTALYWYRQSLGQGPEFLIYFQGTGAADDSGLPNDRFFAVRPEGSVSTLKIQRTERGDSAVYLCASSPGFTTYSTDTQYFGPGTRLTVL.

The V gene is TRBV9, the J gene TRBJ2-2; D possibly matches TRBD1 or TRBD2 (6 bases each). Trimming pared 5 bases from V and 1 base from J, leaving 36 bases between. Germline V CDR1 and CDR2: SGDLS, YYNGEE. The CDR3 totals 23 residues. CDR3 nucleotide sequence: TGTGCCAGCAGTCAGCGTAGGGGTGAGGGATTTGTGGGGGGCTCGCGGAACACCGGGGAGCTGTTTTTT. This gives the protein CASSQRRGEGFVGGSRNTGELFF.

The rearrangement joins TRBV28 to TRBJ1-5; D remains ambiguous. The V end lost 6 bases, the J end lost 0 bases, and 6 bases lay between the germline ends. The germline gives CDR1 MDHEN, CDR2 SYDVKM. The length of the CDR3 is 13 residues. The CDR3 is CASRYSSNQPQHF. DNA for the CDR3: TGTGCCAGCAGATATAGTAGCAATCAGCCCCAGCATTTT. Full variable domain (remainder filled in from reference TRBV28 and TRBJ1-5): DVKVTQSSRYLVKRTGEKVFLECVQDMDHENMFWYRQDPGLGLRLIYFSYDVKMKEKGDIPEGYSVSREKKERFSLILESASTNQTSMYLCASRYSSNQPQHFGDGTRLSIL.

Many counts were recorded for this clonotype. The chain joins TRBV28 to TRBJ2-7; D uncertain. The CDR3 runs to 13 residues. Germline V gene lookup returns CDR1 MDHEN and CDR2 SYDVKM. V lost 2 bases to trimming and J lost 3 bases, with 8 bases between them. The DNA for the CDR3 is TGTGCCAGCAGTTTAAGACTCTACTACGAGCAGTACTTC. It encodes CASSLRLYYEQYF.

V usage is TRBV28 and J usage is TRBJ2-5; TRBD2 matches 8 bases. The germline V gene encodes CDR1 MDHEN and CDR2 SYDVKM. CDR3 length equals 14 residues. J lost 6 bases, V lost 7 bases, and 10 bases had no gene match. The CDR3 DNA follows: TGTGCCAGCAACCCCGGGGGGGGCAAAAAGACCCAGTACTTC. The encoded protein is CASNPGGGKKTQYF.